The T cell receptor beta chain under discussion was sequenced for a study of blood T cell repertoires in COVID-19. Clones were read by immunoSEQ multiplex PCR, and TCRdb kept only the in-frame ones, dropping some. The sample lists 160,000 or so clones, approximately 91% occurring once. The CDR3 is 15 residues long. Germline V gives CDR1 LNHDA, CDR2 SQIVND (reference sequence). The ends lost 0 bases at V and 4 bases at J; junction bases unmatched: 5. This clone appeared a few times. The sample was peripheral blood. This clonotype originated in a woman between 65 and 79 years old with acute or convalescent COVID-19. The V gene is TRBV19, the J gene TRBJ1-2; TRBD1 agrees at 7 bases. The CDR3 is CASSIDLGGFYGYTF. The CDR3 DNA sequence: TGTGCCAGTAGTATAGATCTAGGGGGCTTCTATGGCTACACCTTC.